This T cell receptor (beta chain) is from a study of human T cells and chemical hapten exposure. Study summary: In the sensitization step, 2% DPC was placed on roughly 2 cm by roughly 2 cm of upper inner arm skin. Small discrepancies in pooled library volume mainly accounted for the varying TCR yields per sample. Study observations and caveats: Compared to controls, expanded TCRs made significantly more large clusters of similar CDR3s.

TCRdb redid the calling of the RACE reads with MiXCR, one entry per CDR3 protein. Among about 84,000 distinct CDR3 sequences listed, about 10% were seen once. This CDR3 contains 15 residues. Germline trimming cut 6 bases from V and 2 bases from J; bases unmatched to any gene: 9. The germline gives CDR1 SQVTM, CDR2 ANQGSEA. The time point here: patch test 2, 6 weeks after DPC sensitization. Treatment in this sample: therapeutic diphenylcyclopropenone sensitization with weekly scalp DPC. This clonotype was counted ten times or more. Antigen unknown. The V and J genes are TRBV29-1 and TRBJ1-1, with 10 bases fitting TRBD1. This receptor was identified in a woman between 50 and 59 years old with alopecia areata. Some clones in this sample may be carry-over from other donors' samples. Sequenced here: whole blood, sampled in connection with sensitization to the hapten diphenylcyclopropenone (DPC). Written as DNA, the CDR3 is TGCAGCGTCGCCGGGACAGGGGAAGTTAACACTGAAGCTTTCTTT. Translating gives CSVAGTGEVNTEAFF.